This TCR beta chain was captured by sequencing in a study of Graves' ophthalmopathy and Graves' hyperthyroidism. From RNA, the CDR3 regions of TCR beta chains were amplified and sequenced. The library came from an HTBI-primed first-round RT-PCR and a second-round multiplex PCR. Each CDR3 protein gets one entry after TCRdb re-called the multiplex PCR reads with MiXCR. The sample records 200,000 to 250,000 distinct CDR3 sequences, around 50% being singletons. V shed 3 bases, J shed 7 bases, and the junction held 4 bases outside the gene matches. The CDR3 is 13 residues long. In germline, CDR1 is SEHNR, CDR2 FQNEAQ (reference sequence).

The V gene is TRBV7-9, the J gene TRBJ2-7; 9 nucleotides agree with TRBD1. The sample consisted of peripheral blood. This TCR derives from an adult man with Graves' ophthalmopathy. The CDR3 DNA sequence: TGTGCCAGCAGCTTGGACAGGGGTAAGGAGCAGTACTTC. This codes for CASSLDRGKEQYF. Full variable domain (missing parts from reference TRBV7-9 and TRBJ2-7): DTGVSQNPRHKITKRGQNVTFRCDPISEHNRLYWYRQTLGQGPEFLTYFQNEAQLEKSRLLSDRFSAERPKGSFSTLEIQRTEQGDSAMYLCASSLDRGKEQYFGPGTRLTVT.